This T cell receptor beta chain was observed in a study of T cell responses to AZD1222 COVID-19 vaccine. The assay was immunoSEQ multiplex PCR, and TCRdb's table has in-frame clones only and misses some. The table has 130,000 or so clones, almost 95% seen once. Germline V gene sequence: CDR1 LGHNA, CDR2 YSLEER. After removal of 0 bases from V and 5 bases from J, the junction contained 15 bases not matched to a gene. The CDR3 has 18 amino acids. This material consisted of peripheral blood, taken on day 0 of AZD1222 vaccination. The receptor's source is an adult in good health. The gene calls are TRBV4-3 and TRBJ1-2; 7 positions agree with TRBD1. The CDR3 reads CASSQDRGVTGSLYGYTF. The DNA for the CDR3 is TGCGCCAGCAGCCAAGATAGAGGCGTGACAGGGTCTTTATATGGCTACACCTTC.